This record concerns one TCR beta chain sequence. Its cognate antigen is unknown. Libraries were prepared by immunoSEQ multiplex PCR; TCRdb keeps only in-frame clonotypes and omits some of them. The sample yields around 2.1 million clones, 95% seen once. The sample is drawn from a study of shared clonotypes between healthy human individuals. Study information: Per donor, CD8 memory used one plate, CD8 naive used two, CD4 memory used three and CD4 naive used three. General study results and limits: Rarefaction exposed incomplete sorted-subset sequencing despite large depth. Some naive CD4 clonotypes, 4% to 6%, turned up in common across a few donors.

Material: naive CD4+ T cells sorted from blood. Subset specified: CD45RA+ positively selected. The clonotype originates from a young man in good health.

Here the CDR3 reads CAIGPGTTTGELFF. DNA of the CDR3: TGTGCCATCGGTCCCGGGACTACAACCGGGGAGCTGTTTTTT. The V call is TRBV10-3, the J call TRBJ2-2; the match to TRBD2 covers 7 bases. The germline gives CDR1 ENHRY, CDR2 SYGVKD. V dropped 8 bases and J dropped 5; count of bases not matched to a gene: 8. CDR3 length: 14 residues.